This TCR beta chain was sequenced for a study of shared clonotypes between healthy human individuals. This clone was seen just once. Its target is unknown. The naive CD8 subset, CD45RO-negative cells positively selected for CCR7, excluded terminally differentiated effector memory CD45RA+ cells. Among the donors, all were Caucasian adults who lived in Nashville, Tennessee. Whole-study results and caveats: Naive subsets tended to show greater estimated richness than memory subsets. Generation of non-shared clonotypes was less probable than generation of clonotypes shared by all four donors.

The CDR3 totals 11 residues. Germline V gives CDR1 SGHAT, CDR2 FQNNGV. Between the trimmed V and J ends, which lost 4 bases and 5 bases, there was a span of 5 bases. Over several immunoSEQ plates, each subset's genomic DNA was distributed in even portions. The repertoire was sequenced with immunoSEQ multiplex PCR; TCRdb's copy has only in-frame clones and lacks some. The sample holds about 2 million clones, about 95% seen once. The sequencing input was naive CD8+ T cells sorted from blood. The receptor's source is a man aged 18 to 29 in good health. The chain couples TRBV11-2 to TRBJ2-5; D call uncertain. This CDR3 reads CASSSWETQYF. The CDR3 nucleotides read TGTGCCAGCAGCTCGTGGGAGACCCAGTACTTC.